This T cell receptor beta chain stems from a study of CD8 T cells in ankylosing spondylitis (dated by TCRdb to the late 2010s). General notes on the study: The study set out to find disease-linked TCR variants by profiling T cell receptor beta repertoires in ankylosing spondylitis patients and healthy donors. The full study cohort was made up of under 30 ankylosing spondylitis patients and 108 healthy donors. Samples of peripheral blood were taken, and for ankylosing spondylitis patients, synovial fluid was collected as well.

The sample was run on an Illumina HiSeq 2500. Quantitative 5'-RACE with molecular barcodes was the method used to prepare the TCR beta libraries. Per the authors' processing: To identify disease-linked TCR variants, a new computational method was used, one built on a probabilistic model of VDJ rearrangement. TCRdb passed the public sequencing reads through fastp at Q25 and MiXCR, retaining productive beta sequences. Under each unique CDR3 protein, matching rows form one entry showing the most common genes and DNA. In this record, the V and J calls reflect TCRdb's handling and not the investigators' own analysis. In this sample the table shows 250,000 or so distinct CDR3 sequences, more than 20% of which occur a single time. Of the sample, more than 0.6% is held by the ten largest clones. A note on this clonotype: It lacks a known antigen. It has no much larger one-base neighbor in the sample; base qualities were not kept.

The germline V gene (reference sequence) sets CDR1 to DFQATT and CDR2 to SNEGSKA. From the cysteine up to the phenylalanine, the CDR3 has a length of 14 residues. The retained sequence is limited to the CDR3, 42 bases, with the frame set at the first base. Trimming costs V 3 bases and J 6 bases, and their ends lie 16 bases apart. Broader findings and caveats from the paper: Significant enrichment of the disease-linked clones was reported in matched synovial fluid samples from ankylosing spondylitis patients. Some TCR beta motif variants had previously been reported in synovial fluid and blood of reactive arthritis patients, which suggested common disease-initiation mechanisms. A CD8+ phenotype was shown by the disease-linked clones, which were found at relatively low frequencies in peripheral blood. A TCR beta motif made up of several highly homologous amino acid variants appeared to be characteristic of blood from ankylosing spondylitis patients.

In this chain, TRBV20-1 is recombined with TRBJ2-3; the D gene cannot be resolved beyond TRBD1 or TRBD2, each matching 5 bases. The TCR originated in a male donor with ankylosing spondylitis or in good health (not recorded which). What was sequenced was blood, either unsorted or a sorted T cell fraction (not recorded which). The DNA sequence is given as TGCAGTGCTAGCCTCGGGTACGGGGCGGATACGCAGTATTTT. This encodes CSASLGYGADTQYF.